The 32 T cell receptor beta chains given below trace back to one sample, sequenced in a study of regulatory T cells in long-lasting Graves disease. The time point is: newly diagnosed GD, antithyroid drugs for less than 3 months. Following extraction of RNA from PBMCs, that RNA was used to make the TCR library. Libraries of TCR beta came from iRepertoire HTBI primers plus Arm-PCR of CDR3 regions. TCRdb processed the multiplex PCR reads anew with MiXCR; each CDR3 protein has one entry. The table has around 240,000 distinct CDR3 sequences, under 20% seen once. These data were likewise used in another study, on T cells in Graves' hyperthyroidism and ophthalmopathy.

Source: peripheral blood mononuclear cells (PBMCs), taken at new diagnosis, from a patient treated with antithyroid drugs. The receptors were gathered from a woman aged 25-40 years with Graves disease.

This chain joins TRBV3-1 and TRBJ1-3; D is unresolved. This CDR3 region has 19 residues. Deletions cut 0 bases from V and 0 bases from J, with 18 bases between. The germline V gene encodes CDR1 LGHDT and CDR2 YNNKEL (reference sequence). The CDR3 coding sequence is TGTGCCAGCAGCCAAGATCCCGTAACAGACGGTCCCTCTGGAAACACCATATATTTT. Its translation: CASSQDPVTDGPSGNTIYF.

This clonotype showed up just a few times. The J gene is TRBJ2-3, the V gene TRBV20-1, with a weak D call TRBD1 (5 bases). V was trimmed by 5 bases and J by 2 bases, leaving 14 bases between them. Germline loops: CDR1 DFQATT, CDR2 SNEGSKA (reference sequence). This CDR3 has 14 amino acids. This chain's CDR3 is CSAPGPSNTDTQYF. CDR3 DNA: TGCAGTGCTCCAGGGCCGTCCAACACAGATACGCAGTATTTT.

This clonotype was seen repeatedly, ten times or more. V gene TRBV27 combines with J gene TRBJ1-1; 9 nucleotides align to TRBD1. CDR3 length: 20 residues. With V trimmed by 2 bases and J by 0 bases, 16 bases remained unmatched. Germline V gene lookup returns CDR1 MNHEY and CDR2 SMNVEV (reference sequence). The CDR3: CASSLVGQGDSAFMNTEAFF. Written as DNA, the CDR3 is TGTGCCAGCAGTTTAGTGGGACAGGGAGATTCTGCCTTTATGAACACTGAAGCTTTCTTT.

There are a few counts of this clonotype. This chain links TRBV12-3 or TRBV12-4 with TRBJ1-1; D is undetermined. The V end was cut by 7 bases, the J end by 0 bases, with 9 bases between. The CDR3 sequence is 13 residues long. For the CDR3, the DNA is TGTGCCAGCAACTCAGATATGAACACTGAAGCTTTCTTT. Its translation is CASNSDMNTEAFF.

This clonotype was detected many times. The chain employs TRBV19 and TRBJ1-1; TRBD1 might be the D (5 bases). Trimming took 8 bases from V and 3 from J, leaving 25 bases between them. This CDR3 has 17 residues. Germline V lookup: CDR1 LNHDA, CDR2 SQIVND (reference sequence). The CDR3 region has the DNA TGTGCCAGTCAAAACCGGGACCTCGCTCGGGCGGACACTGAAGCTTTCTTT. Protein sequence: CASQNRDLARADTEAFF.

This clonotype was recorded at least ten times. J is TRBJ2-7 and V is TRBV7-9, with 10 bases that match TRBD1. The CDR3 covers 15 residues. V shed 2 bases and J 4 bases; nucleotides not matched to a gene: 5. CDR1 is SEHNR, CDR2 FQNEAQ, per germline (reference sequence). The CDR3: CASSLPGTGVYEQYF. CDR3 sequence (DNA): TGTGCCAGCAGCTTACCCGGGACAGGGGTTTACGAGCAGTACTTC.

This clonotype has at least ten counts. The chain has TRBV5-1 and TRBJ2-6; tentative D call: TRBD1 (5 bases). Trimming stripped 6 bases from V and 1 base from J, with 8 bases between. This CDR3 has 14 residues. CDR1 is SGHRS, CDR2 YFSETQ, per germline. In DNA, the CDR3 is TGCGCCAGCAAAGGGGTGTCTGGGGCCAACGTCCTGACTTTC. This codes for CASKGVSGANVLTF.

In its sample, this clonotype was seen a few times. J is TRBJ2-1 and V is TRBV29-1; D uncertain. CDR3 length: 13 amino acids. V was trimmed by 4 bases and J by 1 base, leaving 8 bases between them. Looked up from germline, CDR1 is SQVTM and CDR2 is ANQGSEA. CDR3 sequence: CSVVRYSYNEQFF. DNA of the CDR3: TGCAGCGTTGTCAGATATTCCTACAATGAGCAGTTCTTC.

This clonotype was picked up many times. This chain uses TRBV4-1 with TRBJ1-1; no clear D. The CDR3 is made up of 14 amino acids. V was trimmed by 0 bases and J by 6 bases, leaving 11 bases between them. CDR1 and CDR2 (germline): MGHRA, YSYEKL. The CDR3 here is CASSQDGGVAEAFF. The CDR3, as DNA: TGCGCCAGCAGCCAAGACGGTGGAGTGGCTGAAGCTTTCTTT.

This clonotype came up many times. The chain has TRBV15 and TRBJ2-7; D is uncertain. V was shortened by 3 bases and J by 4 bases, with 10 bases between the two germline ends. Germline values: CDR1 LNHNV, CDR2 YYDKDF (reference sequence). This CDR3 spans 13 amino acids. The CDR3 coding sequence is TGTGCCACCAGCAGGGCAGGAGTGTACGAGCAGTACTTC. It codes for CATSRAGVYEQYF.

This clonotype was seen repeatedly, ten times or more. This chain connects TRBV5-6 to TRBJ1-2, with TRBD1 matching 8 bases. Germline lookup yields CDR1 SGHDT and CDR2 YYEEEE. Trimming removed 2 bases from V and 6 bases from J; junction bases left unmatched: 6. The CDR3 extends over 14 amino acids. The CDR3 nucleotides read TGTGCCAGCAGCTTCGGACAGGGAGAGGATGGCTACACCTTC. Translation gives CASSFGQGEDGYTF.

This clonotype has ten or more counts. The V and J genes are TRBV27 and TRBJ2-5, with D tentatively TRBD1 (6 bases). With 4 bases removed from V and 4 bases from J, the gap between germline ends came to 19 bases. The CDR3 runs 16 residues. Germline V gives CDR1 MNHEY, CDR2 SMNVEV (reference sequence). In DNA, the CDR3 is TGTGCCAGCAGTTCCCTCGGGTGGGGGCGCCGAGAGACCCAGTACTTC. This translates into CASSSLGWGRRETQYF.

The chain recombines TRBV6-1 with TRBJ2-2, with no clear D. This CDR3 is 14 amino acids long. Trimming left V 4 bases short and J 3 bases short, with 9 bases between. The V gene's germline CDR1 is MNHNS and CDR2 SASEGT. In nucleotides, the CDR3 is TGTGCCAGCAGTGGCGGCTCCTACACCGGGGAGCTGTTTTTT. It yields the protein CASSGGSYTGELFF.

There are many counts of this clonotype. The gene calls are TRBV6-1 and TRBJ2-2; maybe TRBD1 (6 bases). CDR1 is MNHNS, CDR2 SASEGT, per germline. The CDR3 spans 15 residues. V lost 4 bases to trimming and J lost 7 bases, with 16 bases between them. The CDR3 sequence is CASSGTARVGGELFF. DNA of the CDR3: TGTGCCAGCAGTGGGACAGCCCGGGTGGGCGGGGAGCTGTTTTTT.

There are a few counts of this clonotype. The chain employs TRBV4-1 and TRBJ1-5; D uncertain. Germline-derived CDR1 and CDR2 are MGHRA and YSYEKL. The CDR3 is 14 residues long. V was clipped by 2 bases and J by 7 bases, with 12 bases between them. DNA for the CDR3: TGCGCCAGCAGCCAATACAACCCCCGGCAGCCCCAGCATTTT. Its translation: CASSQYNPRQPQHF.

Many counts were recorded for this clonotype. The V and J genes are TRBV27 and TRBJ1-1; no reliable D call. From germline, CDR1 is MNHEY and CDR2 SMNVEV (reference sequence). Trimming left V 8 bases short and J 1 base short, with 8 bases between. The CDR3 length is 12 residues. The CDR3 DNA reads TGTGCCAGCTTTAAAGCGAACACTGAAGCTTTCTTT. It codes for CASFKANTEAFF.

The chain couples TRBV20-1 to TRBJ1-5; 10 nucleotides line up with TRBD1. Trimming removed 4 bases from V and 2 bases from J; junction bases left unmatched: 5. The CDR3 consists of 15 residues. Germline V gene sequence: CDR1 DFQATT, CDR2 SNEGSKA (reference sequence). The CDR3 DNA follows: TGCAGTGCTACTCCGACAGGGGGCGGCAATCAGCCCCAGCATTTT. Translating gives CSATPTGGGNQPQHF.

There are a few counts of this clonotype. This could be a read error, since a much larger clone is one nucleotide away. The chain carries TRBV2 and TRBJ2-2, with D possibly being TRBD1 (6 bases). The germline CDR1 and CDR2 sequences are SNHLY and FYNNEI. The CDR3 length is 15 residues. Trimming stripped 6 bases from V and 4 bases from J, with 15 bases between. The chain's CDR3 is CASRYETGITGELFF. In DNA, the CDR3 is TGTGCCAGCAGATACGAGACAGGAATCACCGGGGAGCTGTTTTTT.

This clonotype was observed at least ten times. This chain connects TRBV2 to TRBJ1-2; perhaps TRBD1 as D (6 bases). The V gene's germline CDR1 is SNHLY and CDR2 FYNNEI. This CDR3 has 16 residues. Trimming took off 8 bases at V and 1 base at J, with 20 bases between the two ends. The CDR3 nucleotides read TGTGCCAGCTCAACTGGGGAGGGGGTTTTTAACTATGGCTACACCTTC. This translates into CASSTGEGVFNYGYTF.

In its sample, this clonotype was seen a few times. It may be a read error: a sequence one base away is much more abundant. The chain has TRBV2 and TRBJ2-7; possibly TRBD2 for D (6 bases). This CDR3 is 15 amino acids long. The germline CDR1 and CDR2 sequences are SNHLY and FYNNEI. Trimming pared 7 bases from V and 6 bases from J, leaving 22 bases between. As DNA, the CDR3 is TGTGCCAGCAAAAGTCGCCCGGTAGCGGACCGCGAGCAGTACTTC. This codes for CASKSRPVADREQYF.

This clonotype was seen ten or more times. The CDR3 region has the DNA TGTGCCAGCAGGACATCGGGGGACACTGAAGCTTTCTTT. Translated: CASRTSGDTEAFF. The V and J genes are TRBV6-1 and TRBJ1-1, with D possibly TRBD1 on 5 matching bases. Trimming removed 6 bases from V and 3 bases from J, with 11 bases in between. CDR3 size: 13 residues. CDR1 and CDR2 from the germline V gene are MNHNS and SASEGT.

In the case of this clonotype: This likely traces to a read error, being one base from a far larger clone. The rearrangement links TRBV6-1 to TRBJ2-5, with D possibly being TRBD1 or TRBD2 (5 bases each). Deletions cut 6 bases from V and 5 bases from J, with 22 bases between. This CDR3 is built from 16 residues. CDR1 and CDR2 (germline): MNHNS, SASEGT. The CDR3 coding sequence is TGTGCCAGCAGGCCACGACAGACCAGTTGGGGGGAGACCCAGTACTTC. Translating gives CASRPRQTSWGETQYF.

This clonotype has at least ten counts. This chain joins TRBV27 and TRBJ2-7, with D perhaps TRBD1 (6 bases). Germline V gene sequence: CDR1 MNHEY, CDR2 SMNVEV (reference sequence). There are 14 residues in the CDR3. Deletions cut 5 bases from V and 5 bases from J, with 16 bases between. The CDR3 sequence is CASSGPGQGNEQYF. The CDR3, as DNA: TGTGCCAGCAGTGGTCCTGGGCAGGGGAACGAGCAGTACTTC.

This clonotype was observed many times. The chain has TRBV29-1 and TRBJ2-1; 8 bases line up with TRBD2. The CDR3 extends over 15 amino acids. V dropped 6 bases and J dropped 5; count of bases not matched to a gene: 12. The germline CDR1 and CDR2 sequences are SQVTM and ANQGSEA. The CDR3 loop is CSVEGRRGVNNEQFF. CDR3 sequence (DNA): TGCAGCGTGGAGGGTAGGCGGGGGGTCAACAATGAGCAGTTCTTC.

This clonotype was observed many times. The rearrangement links TRBV18 to TRBJ1-4; D unresolved. The length of the CDR3 is 14 residues. V shed 0 bases and J shed 3 bases, with 5 bases lying between them. Per germline, CDR1 KGHSH and CDR2 LQKENI. This CDR3 is CASSPPRPNEKLFF. CDR3 nucleotides: TGTGCCAGCTCACCACCTCGGCCTAATGAAAAACTGTTTTTT.

This clonotype was picked up many times. This chain uses TRBV20-1 with TRBJ2-5; 8 bases align to TRBD2. V lost 5 bases to trimming and J lost 1 base; unmatched junction nucleotides: 3. This CDR3 is 13 amino acids long. CDR1 is DFQATT and CDR2 is SNEGSKA in the germline V gene (reference sequence). DNA of the CDR3: TGCAGTGCTTCTAGCGGGCGCCAAGAGACCCAGTACTTC. It specifies CSASSGRQETQYF.

This clonotype was found many times. The CDR3 loop reads CASRAPLSGGNTGELFF. The CDR3 DNA sequence: TGCGCCAGCAGGGCCCCGCTAAGCGGGGGGAACACCGGGGAGCTGTTTTTT. The chain has TRBV5-1 and TRBJ2-2, with 8 bases aligning to TRBD2. Germline V gene lookup returns CDR1 SGHRS and CDR2 YFSETQ. The V gene end was trimmed by 5 bases and the J gene end by 1 base; junction bases not matched to a gene: 10. This CDR3 contains 17 residues.

This clonotype was picked up many times. Relative to the germline gene, one junction end is altered; a read error may explain this. The rearrangement uses TRBV5-1 and TRBJ1-1, with 7 bases that match TRBD1. CDR3 size: 16 residues. CDR1 is SGHRS and CDR2 is YFSETQ in the germline V gene. CDR3 sequence reads: CASSAMTGLVNTEAFF. The DNA for the CDR3 is TGTGCCAGCAGCGCCATGACAGGGTTGGTGAACACTGAAGCTTTCTTT.

Worth noting for this clonotype: It may be a read error: a sequence one base away is much more abundant. This chain joins TRBV11-2 and TRBJ2-7; D is unclear. The germline CDR1 and CDR2 sequences are SGHAT and FQNNGV. Deletions cut 2 bases from V and 7 bases from J, with 9 bases between. The CDR3 sequence is 12 residues long. The CDR3 DNA reads TGTGCCAGCAGCTTAATTCTCGATGAGCAGTACTTC. This codes for CASSLILDEQYF.

This clonotype appeared a few times. It is likely a read error: a sequence one base away is far more abundant. Since no conserved phenylalanine or tryptophan closes the CDR3, a read error is the likely cause. The chain uses TRBV2 and TRBJ2-3, with D possibly TRBD1 on 6 matching bases. The assigned J gene may be wrong: the sequence end matches TRBJ1-1 better. Germline CDR1 SNHLY, CDR2 FYNNEI. The CDR3 has 11 amino acids. CDR3 region: CASGQSDEAFL. The CDR3 nucleotides read TGTGCCAGCGGACAGAGTGATGAAGCTTTCCTT.

This clonotype came up once. Only one base separates this from a far larger clonotype, so it likely reflects a read error. The chain couples TRBV5-1 to TRBJ2-3; tentative D call: TRBD1 (6 bases). The length of the CDR3 is 16 residues. Per the germline V gene, CDR1 is SGHRS and CDR2 is YFSETQ. The CDR3 here is CASSSLTRDWDNEQLF. In nucleotides, the CDR3 is TGCGCCAGCAGCTCACTAACACGAGATTGGGACAATGAGCAGTTATTC.

The table lists this clonotype with many counts. V gene TRBV20-1 combines with J gene TRBJ1-5, with D maybe TRBD1 (6 bases). CDR1 and CDR2 (germline): DFQATT, SNEGSKA (reference sequence). The V gene lost 3 bases and the J gene lost 7 bases, with 25 bases spanning the gap. The CDR3 totals 17 residues. CDR3 protein: CSARGGEGGRSRQPQHF. Here the CDR3 DNA reads TGCAGTGCTAGGGGAGGTGAAGGGGGGAGGTCAAGGCAGCCCCAGCATTTT.